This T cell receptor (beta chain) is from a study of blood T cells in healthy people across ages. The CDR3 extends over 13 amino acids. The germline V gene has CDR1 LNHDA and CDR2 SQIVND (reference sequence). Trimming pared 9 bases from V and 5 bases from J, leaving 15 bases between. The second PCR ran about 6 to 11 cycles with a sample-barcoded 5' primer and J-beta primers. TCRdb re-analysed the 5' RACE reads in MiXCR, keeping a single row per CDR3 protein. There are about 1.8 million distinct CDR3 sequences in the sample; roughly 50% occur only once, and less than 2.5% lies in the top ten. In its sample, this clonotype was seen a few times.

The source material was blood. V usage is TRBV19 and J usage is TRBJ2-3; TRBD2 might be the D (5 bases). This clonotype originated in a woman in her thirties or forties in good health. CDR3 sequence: CASEGRAGDTQYF. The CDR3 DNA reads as TGTGCCAGCGAGGGAAGGGCGGGAGATACGCAGTATTTT.